The rows below give T cell receptor beta chains drawn from one sample of a study of OX40 agonist ivuxolimab in advanced cancers. Some clones are missing from TCRdb's copy, which holds only in-frame ones; the method was immunoSEQ multiplex PCR. Counted here are about 54,000 clones, 91% occurring once; the ten biggest clones make up around 12%. The sample in question was CD4+ or CD8+ T cells sorted from blood, obtained in a trial of the OX40 agonist ivuxolimab. Receptors were obtained from an adult with an advanced solid tumor such as melanoma, head and neck, liver or kidney cancer. Each CDR3 is given with its conserved first and last residue. Fields, in order: clone size, V gene, J gene, D gene, CDR3 protein, CDR3 DNA. A D gene is named only where the DNA matches it firmly. A row's size may be missing; if present it is once, few, many or a size class.

>.|TRBV9|TRBJ2-3|.
CASSVGAAGDTQYF
TGTGCCAGCAGCGTGGGAGCCGCAGGAGATACGCAGTATTTT
>once|TRBV7-9|TRBJ2-5|.
CASSLDFTETQYF
TGTGCCAGCAGCTTAGACTTCACGGAGACCCAGTACTTC
>.|TRBV5-1|TRBJ2-5|.
CASSLRQIQETQYF
TGCGCCAGCAGCTTGCGGCAGATTCAAGAGACCCAGTACTTC
>.|TRBV19|TRBJ1-2|.
CASSIEARRYGYTF
TGTGCCAGTAGTATCGAGGCAAGGAGGTATGGCTACACCTTC
>few|TRBV6-1|TRBJ1-1|.
CASRDPGTGNTEAFF
TGTGCCAGCAGGGACCCGGGGACGGGGAACACTGAAGCTTTCTTT
>.|TRBV6-6|TRBJ2-5|.
CASSSHRETQYF
TGTGCCAGCAGCTCCCATAGGGAGACCCAGTACTTC
>.|TRBV27|TRBJ2-3|.
CASSFGGAYTDTQYF
TGTGCCAGCAGTTTTGGGGGGGCTTACACAGATACGCAGTATTTT
>.|TRBV5-1|TRBJ2-7|TRBD1
CASSYRDRTYEQYF
TGCGCCAGCAGCTACCGGGACAGAACCTACGAGCAGTACTTC
>.|TRBV5-4|TRBJ2-1|TRBD2
CASSPGGASGDDEQFF
TGTGCCAGCTCCCCGGGAGGGGCTAGCGGGGATGATGAGCAGTTCTTC
>.|TRBV5-5|TRBJ2-4|TRBD1
CASSLAGQGNIQYF
TGTGCCAGCAGCTTAGCGGGACAGGGAAACATTCAGTACTTC
>.|TRBV28|TRBJ2-1|.
CASSLSAGSNEQFF
TGTGCCAGCAGTTTATCGGCAGGGTCCAATGAGCAGTTCTTC
>.|TRBV11-2|TRBJ2-2|.
CASSLRTGELFF
TGTGCCAGCAGCTTACGGACCGGGGAGCTGTTTTTT
>.|TRBV9|TRBJ2-5|TRBD1
CASSVPRDRGPETQYF
TGTGCCAGCAGCGTACCCCGGGACAGGGGGCCGGAGACCCAGTACTTC
>.|TRBV29-1|TRBJ2-1|.
CSVEGGDGSYNEQFF
TGCAGCGTGGAGGGCGGCGACGGCTCCTACAATGAGCAGTTCTTC
>.|TRBV5-8|TRBJ1-6|.
CASRVSPLHF
TGTGCCAGCAGAGTCTCACCCCTCCACTTT
>.|TRBV27|TRBJ2-1|TRBD1
CASTGTGLINEQFF
TGTGCCAGCACTGGGACAGGGTTGATCAATGAGCAGTTCTTC
>once|TRBV5-1|TRBJ2-7|.
CASSLGHLNEQYF
TGCGCCAGCAGCTTGGGACATTTAAACGAGCAGTACTTC
>.|TRBV19|TRBJ2-1|.
CASSRGWEYNEQFF
TGTGCCAGTAGTAGGGGGTGGGAATACAATGAGCAGTTCTTC
>once|TRBV4-1|TRBJ2-1|.
CASSRLGLPLVGNEQFF
TGCGCCAGCAGCCGATTGGGACTCCCCTTGGTAGGCAATGAGCAGTTCTTC
>once|TRBV5-4|TRBJ1-2|.
CASSDSTGAIYGYTF
TGTGCCAGCAGCGACTCCACAGGTGCCATATATGGCTACACCTTC
>.|TRBV5-1|TRBJ2-3|.
CASSLSLQTQYF
TGCGCCAGCAGCTTATCCTTACAGACGCAGTATTTT
>.|TRBV6-5|TRBJ2-7|.
CASSYGQGNEQYF
TGTGCCAGCAGTTACGGGCAGGGCAACGAGCAGTACTTC
>.|TRBV15|TRBJ1-5|TRBD1
CATSRRQGAGNQPQHF
TGTGCCACCAGCAGACGACAGGGGGCTGGCAATCAGCCCCAGCATTTT
>.|TRBV9|TRBJ1-3|.
CASSVRLGSGNTIYF
TGTGCCAGCAGCGTTAGACTGGGCTCTGGAAACACCATATATTTT
>.|TRBV7-9|TRBJ2-7|.
CASSRARGEQYF
TGTGCCAGCAGCCGGGCGCGTGGAGAGCAGTACTTC
>.|TRBV2|TRBJ2-7|TRBD2
CASSFNGRGDEQYF
TGTGCCAGCAGCTTCAACGGGAGGGGCGACGAGCAGTACTTC
>.|TRBV6-5|TRBJ2-7|.
CASSFWGRGSSEQYF
TGTGCCAGCAGTTTTTGGGGCAGGGGCTCGTCCGAGCAGTACTTC
>.|TRBV5-4|TRBJ2-7|TRBD2
CASSLRASGIKYEQYF
TGTGCCAGCAGCTTAAGGGCTAGCGGGATCAAATACGAGCAGTACTTC